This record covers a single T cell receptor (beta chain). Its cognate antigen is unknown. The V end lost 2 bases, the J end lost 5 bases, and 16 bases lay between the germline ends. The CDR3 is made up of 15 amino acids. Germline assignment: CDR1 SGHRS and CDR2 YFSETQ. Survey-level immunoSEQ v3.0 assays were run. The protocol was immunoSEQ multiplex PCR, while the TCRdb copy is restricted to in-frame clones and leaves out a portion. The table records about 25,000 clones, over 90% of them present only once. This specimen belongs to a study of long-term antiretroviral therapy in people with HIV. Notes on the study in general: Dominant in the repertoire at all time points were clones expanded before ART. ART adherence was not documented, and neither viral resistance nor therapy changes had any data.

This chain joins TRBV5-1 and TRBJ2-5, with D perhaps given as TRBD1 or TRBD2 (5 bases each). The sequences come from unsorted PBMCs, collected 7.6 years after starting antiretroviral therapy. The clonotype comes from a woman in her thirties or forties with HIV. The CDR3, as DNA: TGCGCCAGCAGCTTACGGGACGCGGATATGGAGACCCAGTACTTC. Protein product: CASSLRDADMETQYF.